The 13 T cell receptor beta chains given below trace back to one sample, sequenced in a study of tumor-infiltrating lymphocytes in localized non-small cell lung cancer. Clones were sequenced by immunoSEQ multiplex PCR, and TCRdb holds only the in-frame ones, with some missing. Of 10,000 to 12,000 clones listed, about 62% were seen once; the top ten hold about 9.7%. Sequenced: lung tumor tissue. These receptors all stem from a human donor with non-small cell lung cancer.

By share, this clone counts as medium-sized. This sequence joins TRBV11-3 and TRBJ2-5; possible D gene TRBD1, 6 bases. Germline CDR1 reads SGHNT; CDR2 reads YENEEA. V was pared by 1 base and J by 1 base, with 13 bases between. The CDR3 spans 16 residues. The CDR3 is CASSLGAGDIQETQYF. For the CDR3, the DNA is TGTGCCAGCAGCTTAGGGGCAGGGGATATCCAAGAGACCCAGTACTTC.

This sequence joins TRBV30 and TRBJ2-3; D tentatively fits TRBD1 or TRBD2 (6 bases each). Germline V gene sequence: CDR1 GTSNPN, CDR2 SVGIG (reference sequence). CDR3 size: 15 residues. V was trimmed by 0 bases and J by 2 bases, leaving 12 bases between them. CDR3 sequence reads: CAWSVRGAPTDTQYF. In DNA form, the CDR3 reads TGTGCCTGGAGTGTTAGGGGGGCACCCACAGATACGCAGTATTTT.

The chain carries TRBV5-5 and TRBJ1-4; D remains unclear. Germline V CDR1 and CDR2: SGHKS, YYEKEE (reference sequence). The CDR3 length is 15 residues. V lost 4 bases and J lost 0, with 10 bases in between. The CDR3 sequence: CASSPRPATNEKLFF. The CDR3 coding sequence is TGTGCCAGCAGCCCGCGACCGGCAACTAATGAAAAACTGTTTTTT.

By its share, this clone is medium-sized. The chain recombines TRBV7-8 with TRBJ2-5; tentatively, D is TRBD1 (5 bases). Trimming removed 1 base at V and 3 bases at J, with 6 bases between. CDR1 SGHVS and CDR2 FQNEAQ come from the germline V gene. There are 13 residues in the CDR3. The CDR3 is CASSLGQKETQYF. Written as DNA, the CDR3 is TGTGCCAGCAGCTTAGGACAGAAAGAGACCCAGTACTTC.

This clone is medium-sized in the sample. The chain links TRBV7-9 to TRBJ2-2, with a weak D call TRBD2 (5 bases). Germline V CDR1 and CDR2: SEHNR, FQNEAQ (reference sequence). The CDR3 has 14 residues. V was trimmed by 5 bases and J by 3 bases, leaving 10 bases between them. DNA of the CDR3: TGTGCCAGCAGCCCGCGGACTTACACCGGGGAGCTGTTTTTT. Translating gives CASSPRTYTGELFF.

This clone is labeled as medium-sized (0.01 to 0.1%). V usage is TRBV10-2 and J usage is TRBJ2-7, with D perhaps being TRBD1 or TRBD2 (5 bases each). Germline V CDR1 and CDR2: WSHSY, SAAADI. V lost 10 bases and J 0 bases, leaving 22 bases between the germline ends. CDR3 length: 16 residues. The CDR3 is CATSNPRSGSSYEQYF. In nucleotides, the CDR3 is TGCGCCACCTCCAACCCCCGATCAGGGAGCTCCTACGAGCAGTACTTC.

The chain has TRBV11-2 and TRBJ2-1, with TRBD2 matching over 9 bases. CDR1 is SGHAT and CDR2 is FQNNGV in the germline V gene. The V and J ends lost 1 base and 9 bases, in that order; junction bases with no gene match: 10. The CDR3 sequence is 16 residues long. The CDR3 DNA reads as TGTGCCAGCAGCTTAGTACGGCGGGGGGGGAAGAGTGAGCAGTTCTTC. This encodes CASSLVRRGGKSEQFF.

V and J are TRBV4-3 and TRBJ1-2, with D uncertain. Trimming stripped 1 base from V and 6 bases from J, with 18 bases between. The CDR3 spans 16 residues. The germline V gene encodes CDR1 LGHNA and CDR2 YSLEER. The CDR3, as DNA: TGCGCCAGCAGCCAAGGGGGTCGGTTAGCCCTTCATGGCTACACCTTC. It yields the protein CASSQGGRLALHGYTF.

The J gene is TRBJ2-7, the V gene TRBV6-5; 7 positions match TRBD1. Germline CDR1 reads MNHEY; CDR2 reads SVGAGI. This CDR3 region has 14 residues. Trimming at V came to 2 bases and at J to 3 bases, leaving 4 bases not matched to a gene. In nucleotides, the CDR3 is TGTGCCAGCAGTTACGGACAGGACCTCTACGAGCAGTACTTC. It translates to CASSYGQDLYEQYF.

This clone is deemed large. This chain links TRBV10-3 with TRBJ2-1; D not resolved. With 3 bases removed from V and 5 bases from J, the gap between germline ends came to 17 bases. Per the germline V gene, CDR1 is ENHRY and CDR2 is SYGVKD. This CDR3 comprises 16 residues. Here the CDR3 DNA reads TGTGCCATCAGTGATTGGGGTAAGACAACGGACAATGAGCAGTTCTTC. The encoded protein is CAISDWGKTTDNEQFF.

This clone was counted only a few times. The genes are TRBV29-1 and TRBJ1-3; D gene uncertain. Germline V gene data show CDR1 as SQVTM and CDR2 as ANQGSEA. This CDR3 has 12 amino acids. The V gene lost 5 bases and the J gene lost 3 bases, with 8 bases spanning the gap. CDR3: CSVSLGGNTIYF. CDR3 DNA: TGCAGCGTTTCCTTGGGTGGAAACACCATATATTTT.

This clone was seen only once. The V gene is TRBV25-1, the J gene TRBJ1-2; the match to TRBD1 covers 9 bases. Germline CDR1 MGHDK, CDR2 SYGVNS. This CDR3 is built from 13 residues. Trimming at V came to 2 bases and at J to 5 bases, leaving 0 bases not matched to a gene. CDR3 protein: CASSEGTGYGYTF. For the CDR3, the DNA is TGTGCCAGCAGTGAAGGGACAGGGTATGGCTACACCTTC.

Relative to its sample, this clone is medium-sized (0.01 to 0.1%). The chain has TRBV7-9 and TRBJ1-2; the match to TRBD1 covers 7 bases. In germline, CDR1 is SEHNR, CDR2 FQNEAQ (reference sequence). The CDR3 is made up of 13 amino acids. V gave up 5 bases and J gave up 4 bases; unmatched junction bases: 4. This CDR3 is CASSPRDSYGYTF. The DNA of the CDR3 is TGTGCCAGCAGCCCTCGGGACAGCTATGGCTACACCTTC.